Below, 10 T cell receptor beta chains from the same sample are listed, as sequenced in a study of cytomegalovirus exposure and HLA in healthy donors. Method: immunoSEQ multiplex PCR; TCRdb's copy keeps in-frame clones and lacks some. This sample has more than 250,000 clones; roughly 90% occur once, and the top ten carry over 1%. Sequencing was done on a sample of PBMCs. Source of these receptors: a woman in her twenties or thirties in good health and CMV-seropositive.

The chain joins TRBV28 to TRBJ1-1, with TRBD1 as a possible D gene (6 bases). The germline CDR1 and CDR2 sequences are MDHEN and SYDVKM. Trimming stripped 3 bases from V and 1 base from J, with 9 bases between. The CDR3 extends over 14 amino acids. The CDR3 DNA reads TGTGCCAGCAGTTTCCAGGGGCAGAACACTGAAGCTTTCTTT. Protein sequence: CASSFQGQNTEAFF.

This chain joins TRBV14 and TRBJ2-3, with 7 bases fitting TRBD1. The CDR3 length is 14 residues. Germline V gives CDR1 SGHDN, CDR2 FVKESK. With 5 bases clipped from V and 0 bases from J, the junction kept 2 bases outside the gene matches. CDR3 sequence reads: CASSWDSSTDTQYF. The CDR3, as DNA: TGTGCCAGCAGCTGGGACAGTAGCACAGATACGCAGTATTTT. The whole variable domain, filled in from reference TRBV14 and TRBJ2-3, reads EAGVTQFPSHSVIEKGQTVTLRCDPISGHDNLYWYRRVMGKEIKFLLHFVKESKQDESGMPNNRFLAERTGGTYSTLKVQPAELEDSGVYFCASSWDSSTDTQYFGPGTRLTVL.

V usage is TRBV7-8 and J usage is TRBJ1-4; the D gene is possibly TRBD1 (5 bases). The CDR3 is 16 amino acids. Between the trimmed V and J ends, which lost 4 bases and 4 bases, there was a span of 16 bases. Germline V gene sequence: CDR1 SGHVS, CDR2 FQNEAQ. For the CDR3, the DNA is TGTGCCAGCAGCTCAAAGGGACGCGGGCTTAATGAAAAACTGTTTTTT. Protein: CASSSKGRGLNEKLFF.

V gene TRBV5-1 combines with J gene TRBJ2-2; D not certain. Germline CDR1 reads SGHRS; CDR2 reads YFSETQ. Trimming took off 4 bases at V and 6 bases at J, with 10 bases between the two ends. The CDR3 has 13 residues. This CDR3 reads CASSPIGPGELFF. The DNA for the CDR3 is TGCGCCAGCAGCCCGATTGGTCCCGGGGAGCTGTTTTTT.

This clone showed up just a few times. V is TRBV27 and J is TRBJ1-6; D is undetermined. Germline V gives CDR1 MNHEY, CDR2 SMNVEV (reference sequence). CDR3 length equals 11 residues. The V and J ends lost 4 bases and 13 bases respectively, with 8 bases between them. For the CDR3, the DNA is TGTGCCAGCAGTTCCGTAGGGCCCCTCCACTTT. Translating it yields CASSSVGPLHF.

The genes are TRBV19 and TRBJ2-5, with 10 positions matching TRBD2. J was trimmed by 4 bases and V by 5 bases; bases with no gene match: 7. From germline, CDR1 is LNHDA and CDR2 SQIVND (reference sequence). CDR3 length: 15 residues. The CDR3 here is CASSSSGGDGETQYF. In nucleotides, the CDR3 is TGTGCCAGTAGTTCTAGCGGGGGAGATGGAGAGACCCAGTACTTC.

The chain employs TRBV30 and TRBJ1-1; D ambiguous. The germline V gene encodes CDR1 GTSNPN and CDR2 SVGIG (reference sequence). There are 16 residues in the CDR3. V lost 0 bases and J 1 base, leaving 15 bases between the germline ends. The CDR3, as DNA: TGTGCCTGGAGTGTTTGGGGTGTGGGTACGAACACTGAAGCTTTCTTT. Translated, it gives CAWSVWGVGTNTEAFF.

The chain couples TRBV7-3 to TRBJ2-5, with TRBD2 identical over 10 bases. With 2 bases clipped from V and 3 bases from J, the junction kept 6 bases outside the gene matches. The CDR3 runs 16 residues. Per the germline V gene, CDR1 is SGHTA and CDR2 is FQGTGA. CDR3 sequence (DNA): TGTGCCAGCAGCTTATTAGCGGGGGGTCGGGAAGAGACCCAGTACTTC. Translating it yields CASSLLAGGREETQYF.

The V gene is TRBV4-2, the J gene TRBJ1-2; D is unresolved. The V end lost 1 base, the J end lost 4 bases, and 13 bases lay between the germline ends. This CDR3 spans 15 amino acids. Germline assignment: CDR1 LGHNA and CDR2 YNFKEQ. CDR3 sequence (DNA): TGTGCCAGCAGCCAAGTTATGAGAGAGGGCTATGGCTACACCTTC. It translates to CASSQVMREGYGYTF.

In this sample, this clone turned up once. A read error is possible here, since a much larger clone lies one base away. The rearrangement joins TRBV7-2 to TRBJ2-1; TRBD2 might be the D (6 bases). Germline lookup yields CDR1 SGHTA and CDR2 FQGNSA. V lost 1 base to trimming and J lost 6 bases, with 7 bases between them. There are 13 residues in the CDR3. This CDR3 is CASSLVGGNEQFF. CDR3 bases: TGTGCCAGCAGCTTAGTCGGGGGCAATGAGCAGTTCTTC. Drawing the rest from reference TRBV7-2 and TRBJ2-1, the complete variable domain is GAGVSQSPSNKVTEKGKDVELRCDPISGHTALYWYRQSLGQGLEFLIYFQGNSAPDKSGLPSDRFSAERTGGSVSTLTIQRTQQEDSAVYLCASSLVGGNEQFFGPGTRLTVL.